A selection of T cell receptor beta chains follows, all from one sample in a study of T cells after yellow fever vaccination. Each CDR3 protein gets one entry after TCRdb re-called the 5' RACE reads with MiXCR. This sample has about 330,000 distinct CDR3 sequences, with less than 9.5% found just once. Sample: PBMCs, taken more than 40 days after the first yellow fever vaccination. The receptors were sampled from a man younger than 35 who received the YFV17D yellow fever vaccine. CDR3s include the opening cysteine and the closing phenylalanine or tryptophan. D genes are given only for firm matches. Size is stated for part of the rows, as once, few or many counts, or as a class when the clone is expanded.

v_call	d_call	cdr3_length	clone_size	j_call	cdr3_aa	cdr3_nt
TRBV7-9	TRBD1	14	.	TRBJ2-1	CASSPRDRRNEQFF	TGTGCCAGCAGCCCGAGGGACAGAAGAAATGAGCAGTTCTTC
TRBV5-1	.	13	.	TRBJ1-2	CASSLTASGGYTF	TGCGCCAGCAGCTTGACCGCCTCCGGAGGCTACACCTTC
TRBV6-1	.	14	.	TRBJ2-2	CASGLRGPTGELFF	TGTGCCAGCGGGCTACGGGGGCCCACCGGGGAGCTGTTTTTT
TRBV19	.	11	few	TRBJ1-2	CARPQPSGYTF	TGTGCACGACCGCAGCCGTCTGGCTACACCTTC
TRBV7-9	.	11	.	TRBJ2-3	CASTPTDTQYF	TGTGCCAGCACTCCCACAGATACGCAGTATTTT
TRBV12-3/TRBV12-4	.	14	.	TRBJ1-6	CASSTGGLSSPLHF	TGTGCCAGCAGTACGGGGGGTCTAAGTTCACCCCTCCACTTT
TRBV9	.	15	.	TRBJ2-7	CASTRNERTSYEQYF	TGTGCCAGCACGAGGAACGAGCGGACCTCCTACGAGCAGTACTTC
TRBV5-4	TRBD1	15	once	TRBJ1-1	CASSSTGVTPTEAFF	TGTGCCAGCAGCTCGACAGGGGTCACGCCGACTGAAGCTTTCTTT
TRBV5-4	.	13	few	TRBJ2-1	CASSLDYYNEQFF	TGTGCCAGCAGCTTAGACTACTACAATGAGCAGTTCTTC
TRBV12-3/TRBV12-4	.	13	few	TRBJ1-4	CASSLQAMVELFF	TGTGCCAGCAGTTTGCAGGCTATGGTGGAACTGTTTTTT
TRBV4-1	.	13	few	TRBJ1-1	CASSPFEGTEAFF	TGCGCCAGCAGCCCCTTTGAAGGCACTGAAGCTTTCTTT
TRBV10-3	TRBD1	18	.	TRBJ2-3	CAISDSPPQDRAADTQYF	TGTGCCATCAGTGACTCACCCCCCCAGGACAGGGCTGCAGATACGCAGTATTTT
TRBV20-1	TRBD2	14	.	TRBJ2-5	CSAVRLARQETQYF	TGCAGTGCGGTACGACTAGCGAGACAAGAGACCCAGTACTTC
TRBV27	.	18	many	TRBJ1-3	CASSLSGTGPRSGNTIYF	TGTGCCAGCAGTTTATCGGGTACAGGGCCCCGCTCTGGAAACACCATATATTTT
TRBV7-3	.	15	.	TRBJ1-1	CASSLIYAMNTEAFF	TGTGCCAGCAGCTTAATTTATGCGATGAACACTGAAGCTTTCTTT
TRBV5-1	TRBD1	14	few	TRBJ2-3	CASRGTGGSDTQYF	TGCGCCAGCAGGGGGACAGGGGGATCAGATACGCAGTATTTT
TRBV5-1	TRBD1	15	few	TRBJ1-2	CASSLEQGAIRDYTF	TGCGCCAGCAGCTTGGAACAGGGGGCTATACGGGACTACACCTTC
TRBV4-1	TRBD2	17	few	TRBJ2-2	CASSQGWTSGWTGELFF	TGCGCCAGCAGCCAAGGGTGGACTAGCGGGTGGACCGGGGAGCTGTTTTTT
TRBV27	TRBD1	16	many	TRBJ1-5	CASSIGQGARNQPQHF	TGTGCCAGCAGTATAGGACAGGGGGCGAGGAATCAGCCCCAGCATTTT
TRBV7-6	.	14	.	TRBJ2-3	CASSWTEGTDTQYF	TGTGCCAGCAGCTGGACTGAAGGCACAGATACGCAGTATTTT
TRBV6-5	TRBD2	16	.	TRBJ2-5	CASSYSISGAWETQYF	TGTGCCAGCAGTTACTCGATTAGCGGGGCGTGGGAGACCCAGTACTTC
TRBV11-2	.	15	.	TRBJ2-2	CASSPVRGYTGELFF	TGTGCCAGCAGCCCCGTCAGGGGTTACACCGGGGAGCTGTTTTTT
TRBV14	TRBD2	15	few	TRBJ2-1	CASSLQSGGYNEQFF	TGTGCCAGCAGCCTTCAAAGCGGGGGCTACAATGAGCAGTTCTTC
TRBV6-1	TRBD1	14	few	TRBJ1-2	CASRAGQGHYGYTF	TGTGCCAGCAGAGCGGGACAGGGGCACTATGGCTACACCTTC
TRBV4-1	.	16	.	TRBJ2-2	CASSRTGGGGTGELFF	TGCGCCAGCAGCCGAACCGGGGGTGGGGGCACCGGGGAGCTGTTTTTT
TRBV5-1	TRBD1	16	few	TRBJ2-3	CASSLAGQGAADTQYF	TGCGCCAGCAGCTTGGCCGGACAGGGGGCTGCAGATACGCAGTATTTT
TRBV7-2	.	16	few	TRBJ2-5	CASSLGGGGPWKTQYF	TGTGCCAGCAGCTTAGGAGGTGGGGGCCCGTGGAAGACCCAGTACTTC
TRBV5-6	TRBD1	16	.	TRBJ1-2	CASSLGVGDRGYGYTF	TGTGCCAGCAGCTTGGGGGTCGGGGACAGGGGCTATGGCTACACCTTC
TRBV10-3	.	14	few	TRBJ1-1	CAISETSLNTEAFF	TGTGCCATCAGTGAGACAAGCTTGAACACTGAAGCTTTCTTT
TRBV28	.	16	.	TRBJ1-5	CASRSVQGVLNQPQHF	TGTGCCAGCAGATCAGTGCAAGGGGTACTCAATCAGCCCCAGCATTTT
TRBV7-2	.	15	.	TRBJ2-3	CASTTPLLSTDTQYF	TGTGCCAGCACCACCCCCTTACTGTCCACAGATACGCAGTATTTT
TRBV6-1	.	13	few	TRBJ1-5	CASRQGGNQPQHF	TGTGCCAGCAGGCAGGGTGGCAATCAGCCCCAGCATTTT
TRBV12-3/TRBV12-4	TRBD1	15	many	TRBJ1-5	CASSFGQGAEQPQHF	TGTGCCAGCAGTTTCGGACAGGGGGCCGAGCAGCCCCAGCATTTT
TRBV6-1	TRBD1	14	few	TRBJ2-7	CASATTGGFDEQYF	TGTGCCAGCGCCACGACAGGGGGGTTCGACGAGCAGTACTTC
TRBV6-1	TRBD2	16	few	TRBJ2-5	CASKRGGAGRQETQYF	TGTGCCAGCAAAAGGGGAGGGGCAGGGCGACAAGAGACCCAGTACTTC
TRBV20-1	TRBD2	15	.	TRBJ2-3	CSGTSGGASTDTQYF	TGCAGTGGGACTAGCGGGGGAGCTAGCACAGATACGCAGTATTTT
TRBV7-9	.	15	many	TRBJ2-1	CASSPKFRVGNEQFF	TGTGCCAGCAGCCCGAAGTTCAGGGTTGGGAATGAGCAGTTCTTC
TRBV7-9	TRBD1	14	.	TRBJ1-1	CASSLGGTDTEAFF	TGTGCCAGCAGCTTGGGGGGGACAGACACTGAAGCTTTCTTT
TRBV20-1	.	13	.	TRBJ2-1	CSAMYLKDNEQFF	TGCAGTGCTATGTACCTAAAGGACAATGAGCAGTTCTTC
TRBV2	.	13	few	TRBJ1-2	CASSEFVVKGYTF	TGTGCCAGCAGTGAATTCGTCGTAAAAGGCTACACCTTC
TRBV7-2	TRBD2	15	few	TRBJ2-7	CASSEGLAGGREQYF	TGTGCCAGCAGCGAGGGACTAGCGGGGGGGCGCGAGCAGTACTTC
TRBV27	.	11	many	TRBJ2-1	CASSRTGVQFF	TGTGCCAGCAGCCGGACGGGGGTGCAGTTCTTC
TRBV20-1	.	12	.	TRBJ1-3	CSARNSGNTIYF	TGCAGTGCTAGAAACTCTGGAAACACCATATATTTT
TRBV29-1	.	13	.	TRBJ1-6	CSVSGAPPSPLHF	TGCAGCGTTTCCGGGGCGCCGCCTTCACCCCTCCACTTT
TRBV7-9	.	13	many	TRBJ1-2	CASNPDQNYGYTF	TGTGCCAGCAACCCGGACCAAAACTATGGCTACACCTTC
TRBV15	TRBD2	13	few	TRBJ2-1	CATGLADYNEQFF	TGTGCCACGGGACTAGCGGATTACAATGAGCAGTTCTTC
TRBV5-1	.	16	many	TRBJ1-1	CASSLTLEGLNTEAFF	TGCGCCAGCAGCTTGACGTTGGAGGGATTGAACACTGAAGCTTTCTTT
TRBV20-1	.	15	.	TRBJ1-4	CSARGADSRNEKLFF	TGCAGTGCTAGGGGGGCGGACAGCCGAAATGAAAAACTGTTTTTT
TRBV5-1	TRBD1	14	few	TRBJ1-2	CASSPSTGVYGYTF	TGCGCCAGCAGCCCATCGACAGGGGTCTATGGCTACACCTTC
TRBV12-3/TRBV12-4	.	13	.	TRBJ2-7	CASSLRRENEQYF	TGTGCCAGCAGTTTGCGCAGGGAAAACGAGCAGTACTTC
TRBV5-1	.	12	many	TRBJ2-3	CASSFDGESQYF	TGCGCCAGCAGCTTCGACGGGGAGTCGCAGTATTTT
TRBV5-1	.	13	.	TRBJ1-2	CASSLLGLEGYTF	TGCGCCAGCAGCTTGCTGGGCCTAGAGGGCTACACCTTC
TRBV6-1	.	14	few	TRBJ1-5	CATSLTGPQQPQHF	TGTGCCACCTCTCTTACAGGGCCCCAGCAGCCCCAGCATTTT
TRBV9	TRBD2	20	.	TRBJ2-1	CASSVGRLAGGLRSYNEQFF	TGTGCCAGCAGCGTAGGGAGGCTAGCGGGGGGGCTCCGTTCCTACAATGAGCAGTTCTTC
TRBV4-2	TRBD1	12	.	TRBJ2-3	CASSHRDRGPYF	TGTGCCAGCAGCCATAGGGACAGGGGTCCGTATTTT